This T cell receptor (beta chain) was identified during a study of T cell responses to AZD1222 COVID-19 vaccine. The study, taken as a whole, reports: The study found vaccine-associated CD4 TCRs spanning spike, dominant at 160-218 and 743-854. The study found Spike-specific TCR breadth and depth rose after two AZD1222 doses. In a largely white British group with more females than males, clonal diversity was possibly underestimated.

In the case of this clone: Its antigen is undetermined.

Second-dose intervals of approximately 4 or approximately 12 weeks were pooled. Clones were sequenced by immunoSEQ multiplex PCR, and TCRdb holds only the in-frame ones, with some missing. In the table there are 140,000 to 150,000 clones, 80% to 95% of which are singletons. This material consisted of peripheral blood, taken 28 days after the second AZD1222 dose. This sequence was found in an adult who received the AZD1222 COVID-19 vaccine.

The DNA of the CDR3 is TGTGCCAGCAGTGAACGGGACAGGGGCCACAATGAGCAGTTCTTC. Protein sequence: CASSERDRGHNEQFF. The chain carries TRBV6-4 and TRBJ2-1, with 10 bases that match TRBD1. V shed 3 bases and J 5 bases; nucleotides not matched to a gene: 4. Germline V gene lookup returns CDR1 MRHNA and CDR2 SNTAGT. The CDR3 sequence is 15 residues long.